The clone carrying this T cell receptor beta chain was detected once. No cell sorting was done before RNA was extracted from the tissue. Chemotherapy-naive patients with new lung cancer underwent thoracic surgery in China, August–November 2014. The library came from three nested PCR rounds adapted from ARM-PCR protocols. TCRdb recomputed calls from the multiplex PCR reads with MiXCR, one row per CDR3 protein. Of fewer than 120,000 distinct CDR3 sequences in the sample, approximately 87% were seen once. This record belongs to a study of tumor and adjacent non-tumor tissue in lung cancer. Study context: Histology: 12 adenocarcinoma, 2 squamous cell carcinoma, 1 small cell lung cancer. Stage I to III disease affected some 11 men and roughly 5 women aged about 31 to 80. Samples averaged around 3.9 million productive TCRbeta reads each.

CDR1 is SGHDT, CDR2 YYEEEE, per germline. The CDR3 spans 15 residues. V lost 4 bases and J 4 bases, leaving 17 bases between the germline ends. The chain combines TRBV5-6 with TRBJ1-2; tentative D call: TRBD1 (5 bases). The sequence came from a man between 65 and 85 years old with non-small cell lung cancer. Material for sequencing was lung tumor tissue. CDR3 sequence reads: CASSRFDSAIYGYTF. Here the CDR3 DNA reads TGTGCCAGCAGCAGATTCGACAGTGCTATCTATGGCTACACCTTC.